Below, 2 T cell receptor beta chains from the same sample are listed, as sequenced in a study of blood T cell repertoires in COVID-19. The repertoire was sequenced with immunoSEQ multiplex PCR; TCRdb's copy has only in-frame clones and lacks some. The repertoire holds approximately 250,000 clones, with 84% as singletons. Sample: peripheral blood. The receptors stem from a man aged 50 to 59 with acute or convalescent COVID-19.

CDR3 protein: CASSDLGYGESPLHF. CDR3 DNA sequence: TGTGCCAGCAGTGATCTGGGGTACGGGGAGTCACCCCTCCACTTT. This chain links TRBV2 with TRBJ1-6, with D unclear. Germline CDR1 and CDR2: SNHLY and FYNNEI. This CDR3 has 15 residues. Trimming stripped 3 bases from V and 10 bases from J, with 16 bases between.

This clone was recorded a few times. V and J are TRBV7-9 and TRBJ2-2; a possible D gene is TRBD1 (6 bases). This CDR3 has 14 amino acids. The germline CDR1 and CDR2 sequences are SEHNR and FQNEAQ (reference sequence). V shed 5 bases and J shed 7 bases, with 14 bases lying between them. The CDR3 reads CASSNAGVGGELFF. Written as DNA, the CDR3 is TGTGCCAGCAGCAACGCAGGGGTTGGCGGGGAGCTGTTTTTT.